This T cell receptor beta chain is from a study of monozygotic twins with inflammatory bowel disease. Overall study results and limits: It was observed that concordant and discordant twins did not differ in repertoire similarity, possibly given limited power. IBD patients exhibited fewer clonotypes shared with other individuals than healthy twins, particularly with disease activity.

For both chains, the TCRalpha and TCRbeta cDNA went through two nested PCRs of approximately 16 and 9 cycles. From its re-call of the 5' RACE reads, TCRdb lists each CDR3 protein once, without DNA. The sample data list 400,000 to 500,000 distinct CDR3 sequences. With no T cell sorting beforehand, total RNA was isolated from whole blood. CDR3 size: 16 residues. About this clonotype itself: Its antigen remains unidentified.

The sequence was collected from a human donor with ulcerative colitis or Crohn's disease, or a healthy co-twin of an affected twin (not recorded which). This chain joins TRBV12-3 or TRBV12-4 and TRBJ2-1; TCRdb outputs TRBD1, but without DNA this stays unchecked. Sequenced: blood. The CDR3 sequence is CASSFFGGRSYNEQFF.